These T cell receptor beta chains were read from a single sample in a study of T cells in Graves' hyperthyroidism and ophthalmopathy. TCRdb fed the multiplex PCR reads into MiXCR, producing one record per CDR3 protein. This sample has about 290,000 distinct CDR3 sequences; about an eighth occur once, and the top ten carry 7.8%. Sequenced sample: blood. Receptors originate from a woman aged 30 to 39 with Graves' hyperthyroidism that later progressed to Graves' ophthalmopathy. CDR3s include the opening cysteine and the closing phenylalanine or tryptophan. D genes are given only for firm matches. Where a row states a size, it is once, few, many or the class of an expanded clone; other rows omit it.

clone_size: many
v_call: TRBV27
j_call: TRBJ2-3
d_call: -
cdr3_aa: CASSFQIGDTQYF
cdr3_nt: TGTGCCAGCAGTTTCCAGATTGGGGATACGCAGTATTTT

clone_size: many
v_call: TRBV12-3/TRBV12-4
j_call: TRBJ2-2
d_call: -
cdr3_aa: CASAALANTGELFF
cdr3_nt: TGTGCCAGCGCGGCGCTCGCTAACACCGGGGAGCTGTTTTTT

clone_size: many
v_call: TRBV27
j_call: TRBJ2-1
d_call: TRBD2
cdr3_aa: CASSELAYNEQFF
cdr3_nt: TGTGCCAGCAGTGAACTAGCGTACAATGAGCAGTTCTTC

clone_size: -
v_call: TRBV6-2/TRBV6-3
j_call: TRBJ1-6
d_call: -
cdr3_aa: CASSEGSSPLHF
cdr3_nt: TGTGCCAGCAGCGAGGGCAGTTCACCCCTCCACTTT

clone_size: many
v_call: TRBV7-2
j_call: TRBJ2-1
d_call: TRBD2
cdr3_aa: CASSARTSGGYNEQFF
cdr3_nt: TGTGCCAGCAGCGCCAGGACTAGCGGGGGCTACAATGAGCAGTTCTTC

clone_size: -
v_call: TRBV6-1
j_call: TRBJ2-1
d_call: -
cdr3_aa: CASTLRIGGEQFF
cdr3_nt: TGTGCCAGCACCTTACGTATAGGGGGTGAGCAGTTCTTC

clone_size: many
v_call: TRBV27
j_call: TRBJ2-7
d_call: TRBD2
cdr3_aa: CASSSILGLAGAVGYEQYF
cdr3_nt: TGTGCCAGCAGTTCTATCCTAGGACTAGCGGGAGCTGTTGGCTACGAGCAGTACTTC

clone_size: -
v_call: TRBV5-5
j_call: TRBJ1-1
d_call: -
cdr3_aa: CASSFSAGNVEAFF
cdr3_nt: TGTGCCAGCAGCTTCTCGGCGGGGAACGTCGAAGCTTTCTTT

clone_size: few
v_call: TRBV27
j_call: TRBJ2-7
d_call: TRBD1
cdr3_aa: CASSAGTGPIYEQYF
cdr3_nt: TGTGCCAGCAGTGCGGGGACAGGGCCAATCTACGAGCAGTACTTC

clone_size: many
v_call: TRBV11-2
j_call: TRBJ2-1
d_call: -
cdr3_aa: CASSSTTVAYNEQFF
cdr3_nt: TGTGCCAGCAGCTCGACGACGGTAGCCTACAATGAGCAGTTCTTC

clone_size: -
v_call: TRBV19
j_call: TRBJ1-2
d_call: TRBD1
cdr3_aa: CASSPRGTGGRYGYTF
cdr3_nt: TGTGCCAGTAGTCCCCGAGGGACAGGGGGGAGGTATGGCTACACCTTC

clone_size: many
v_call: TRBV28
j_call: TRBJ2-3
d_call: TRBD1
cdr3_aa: CASSRDRAADTQYF
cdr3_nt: TGTGCCAGCAGTCGGGACAGGGCGGCAGATACGCAGTATTTT

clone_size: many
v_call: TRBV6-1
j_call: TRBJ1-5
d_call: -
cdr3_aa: CASSVGRLFKGQPQHF
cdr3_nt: TGTGCCAGCAGTGTCGGCAGACTTTTTAAGGGTCAGCCCCAGCATTTT

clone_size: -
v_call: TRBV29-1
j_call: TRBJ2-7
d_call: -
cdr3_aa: CSVEVSSMSSYEQYF
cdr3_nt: TGCAGCGTTGAAGTCAGCAGCATGAGCTCCTACGAGCAGTACTTC

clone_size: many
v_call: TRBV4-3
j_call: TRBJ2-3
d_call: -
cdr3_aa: CASSQDSGALGTDTQYF
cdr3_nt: TGCGCCAGCAGCCAAGATTCGGGGGCGTTAGGCACAGATACGCAGTATTTT

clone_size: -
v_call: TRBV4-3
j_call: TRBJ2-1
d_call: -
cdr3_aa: CASSQGVGVNNEQFF
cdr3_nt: TGCGCCAGCAGCCAAGGGGTCGGGGTCAACAATGAGCAGTTCTTC

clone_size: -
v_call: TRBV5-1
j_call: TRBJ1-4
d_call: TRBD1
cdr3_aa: CASSVGGAGPTNEKLFF
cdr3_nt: TGCGCCAGCAGCGTAGGGGGCGCGGGGCCAACTAATGAAAAACTGTTTTTT

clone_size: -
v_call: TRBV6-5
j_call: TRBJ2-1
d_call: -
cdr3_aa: CASSYNYEQFF
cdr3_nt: TGTGCCAGCAGTTACAACTATGAGCAGTTCTTC

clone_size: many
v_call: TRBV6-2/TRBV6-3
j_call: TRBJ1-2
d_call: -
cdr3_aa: CASSYGGSGYTF
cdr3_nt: TGTGCCAGCAGTTATGGGGGAAGCGGCTACACCTTC

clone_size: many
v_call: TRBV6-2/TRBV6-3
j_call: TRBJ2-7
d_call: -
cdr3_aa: CASSYQGLSYEQYF
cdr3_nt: TGTGCCAGCAGTTACCAGGGACTTAGCTACGAGCAGTACTTC

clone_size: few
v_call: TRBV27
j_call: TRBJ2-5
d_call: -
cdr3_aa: CASSHAGETQYF
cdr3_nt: TGTGCCAGCAGTCACGCCGGGGAGACCCAGTACTTC

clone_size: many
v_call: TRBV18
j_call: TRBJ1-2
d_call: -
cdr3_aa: CASSPPSGTYGYTF
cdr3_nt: TGTGCCAGCTCACCGCCGTCAGGGACCTATGGCTACACCTTC

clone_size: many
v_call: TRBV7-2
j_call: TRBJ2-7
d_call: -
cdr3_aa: CASSFDIYEQYF
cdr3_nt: TGTGCCAGCAGTTTTGACATCTACGAGCAGTACTTC

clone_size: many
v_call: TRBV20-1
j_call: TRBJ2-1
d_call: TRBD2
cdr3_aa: CSAGGLADFDEQFF
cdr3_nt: TGCAGTGCCGGGGGACTAGCAGATTTCGATGAGCAGTTCTTC

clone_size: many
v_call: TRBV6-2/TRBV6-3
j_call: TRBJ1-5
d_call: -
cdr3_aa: CASSWWNQPQHF
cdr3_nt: TGTGCCAGCAGCTGGTGGAATCAGCCCCAGCATTTT

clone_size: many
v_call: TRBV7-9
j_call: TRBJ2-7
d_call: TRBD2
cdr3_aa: CASSLAGTSGRSYEQYF
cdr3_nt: TGTGCCAGCAGCTTAGCTGGGACTAGCGGGAGGTCCTACGAGCAGTACTTC

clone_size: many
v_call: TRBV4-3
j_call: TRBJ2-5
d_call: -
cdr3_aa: CASSQMGGETQYF
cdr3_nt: TGCGCCAGCAGCCAAATGGGAGGAGAGACCCAGTACTTC

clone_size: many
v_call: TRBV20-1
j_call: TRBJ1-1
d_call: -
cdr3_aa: CSAAQGGTEAFF
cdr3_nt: TGCAGTGCTGCGCAGGGCGGCACTGAAGCTTTCTTT

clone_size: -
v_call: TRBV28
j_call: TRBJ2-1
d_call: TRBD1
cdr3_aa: CASSLRGGANNEQFF
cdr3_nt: TGTGCCAGCAGTTTAAGAGGGGGCGCGAATAATGAGCAGTTCTTC

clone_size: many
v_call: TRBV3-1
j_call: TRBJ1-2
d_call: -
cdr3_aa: CASSPPPGTPGFYGYTF
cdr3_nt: TGTGCCAGCAGCCCCCCCCCCGGGACGCCGGGATTTTATGGCTACACCTTC

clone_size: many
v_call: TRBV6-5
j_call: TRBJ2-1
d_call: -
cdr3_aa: CASSYSYGFEQFF
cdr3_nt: TGTGCCAGCAGTTACTCATACGGATTTGAGCAGTTCTTC

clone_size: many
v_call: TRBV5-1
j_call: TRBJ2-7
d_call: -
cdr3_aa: CASNGPRDGSYEQYF
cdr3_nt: TGCGCCAGTAATGGACCCCGAGACGGATCCTACGAGCAGTACTTC

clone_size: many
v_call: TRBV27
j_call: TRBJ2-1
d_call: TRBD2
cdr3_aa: CASSFRGRDYNEQFF
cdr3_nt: TGTGCCAGCAGTTTCCGCGGGAGGGATTACAATGAGCAGTTCTTC